These 5 T cell receptor beta chains were all obtained from the same sample, sequenced in a study of blood T cells in healthy people across ages. Alongside a J-beta primer mix, a sample-barcoded 5' primer served in a second PCR lasting 7 to 11 cycles. TCRdb re-called the 5' RACE reads through MiXCR, storing one row per CDR3 protein. The sample shows 1.4 million or so distinct CDR3 sequences, under 55% of them seen only once. Sequencing used blood. These receptors were taken from a woman under 30 in good health.

The chain joins TRBV7-3 to TRBJ1-3; D unresolved. From germline, CDR1 is SGHTA and CDR2 FQGTGA. V was pared by 7 bases and J by 0 bases, with 10 bases between. This CDR3 is built from 14 residues. The CDR3 DNA is TGTGCCAGCAAGGACGGACCCTCTGGAAACACCATATATTTT. This sequence encodes CASKDGPSGNTIYF.

The chain combines TRBV29-1 with TRBJ2-7; 11 bases agree with TRBD2. J was trimmed by 2 bases and V by 5 bases; bases with no gene match: 20. Germline CDR1 is SQVTM and CDR2 is ANQGSEA. The length of the CDR3 is 19 residues. DNA for the CDR3: TGCAGCGTTCGAATCTATACTAGCGGGAGTGGTAAGAAGGCCTACGAGCAGTACTTC. This codes for CSVRIYTSGSGKKAYEQYF.

The rearrangement links TRBV15 to TRBJ1-6; a weak D match, TRBD1 (5 bases). Germline CDR1 reads LNHNV; CDR2 reads YYDKDF (reference sequence). This CDR3 has 15 amino acids. V was trimmed by 4 bases and J by 5 bases, leaving 12 bases between them. The CDR3 reads CATSTGQPNNSPLHF. DNA of the CDR3: TGTGCCACCAGCACAGGACAACCGAATAATTCACCCCTCCACTTT.

This clonotype was counted a few times. The chain uses TRBV12-3 or TRBV12-4 and TRBJ2-1, with D perhaps TRBD2 (5 bases). The ends were cut back, 5 bases at V and 7 bases at J, with 18 bases in the middle. The CDR3 totals 15 residues. The CDR3 sequence is CASSTARGKPNEQFF. The CDR3 nucleotides are TGTGCCAGCAGTACGGCTCGGGGAAAGCCTAATGAGCAGTTCTTC.

This chain joins TRBV29-1 and TRBJ2-3, with 7 positions matching TRBD2. The CDR3 loop spans 13 amino acids. V lost 7 bases and J lost 5; bases outside the gene matches: 9. The germline V gene encodes CDR1 SQVTM and CDR2 ANQGSEA. The CDR3 protein is CSAGGRARDTQYF. CDR3 in DNA: TGCAGCGCCGGTGGGAGGGCCAGAGATACGCAGTATTTT.